Following are 28 T cell receptor beta chains from one sample sequenced in a study of cytomegalovirus exposure and HLA in healthy donors. The assay was immunoSEQ multiplex PCR, and TCRdb's table has in-frame clones only and misses some. The repertoire consists of approximately 270,000 clones, with around 86% occurring once and the leading ten covering 1%. The sequencing input was PBMCs. Receptors originate from a woman younger than 35 in good health and CMV-seronegative.

The rearrangement links TRBV6-5 to TRBJ2-7; D perhaps matches TRBD2 (6 bases). Germline CDR1 is MNHEY and CDR2 is SVGAGI. V lost 2 bases and J lost 3, with 14 bases in between. CDR3 length equals 15 residues. DNA of the CDR3: TGTGCCAGCAGTTACGCCTTACAGGAGGGCTACGAGCAGTACTTC. Its translation is CASSYALQEGYEQYF.

The rearrangement joins TRBV4-1 to TRBJ2-5, with 7 bases identical to TRBD2. CDR1 is MGHRA and CDR2 is YSYEKL in the germline V gene. V was pared by 0 bases and J by 3 bases, with 13 bases of the junction left unmatched. The CDR3 extends over 18 amino acids. CDR3 loop: CASSQETRRRLAEETQYF. The CDR3, as DNA: TGCGCCAGCAGCCAAGAAACCAGACGTAGGCTAGCGGAAGAGACCCAGTACTTC.

The gene calls are TRBV28 and TRBJ1-5, with D possibly being TRBD1 (6 bases). Trimming left V 6 bases short and J 0 bases short, with 12 bases between. The CDR3 length is 15 residues. Germline CDR1 reads MDHEN; CDR2 reads SYDVKM. CDR3 in DNA: TGTGCCAGCAGAAAAGGGGGTCATAGCAATCAGCCCCAGCATTTT. It codes for CASRKGGHSNQPQHF.

CDR3: CASSPGTESGYTF. Written as DNA, the CDR3 is TGTGCCAGCAGCCCCGGGACAGAGTCTGGCTACACCTTC. The chain joins TRBV5-4 to TRBJ1-2, with 7 bases identical to TRBD1. J gave up 7 bases and V 4 bases, and 7 bases lay outside the gene matches. The CDR3 has 13 amino acids. Looked up from germline, CDR1 is SGHNT and CDR2 is YYREEE (reference sequence). The variable domain in full, with the rest retrieved from reference TRBV5-4 and TRBJ1-2, is ETGVTQSPTHLIKTRGQQVTLRCSSQSGHNTVSWYQQALGQGPQFIFQYYREEENGRGNFPPRFSGLQFPNYSSELNVNALELDDSALYLCASSPGTESGYTFGSGTRLTVV.

V gene TRBV13 combines with J gene TRBJ1-1; TRBD1 might be the D (5 bases). Trimming removed 2 bases at V and 4 bases at J, with 11 bases between. The germline V gene encodes CDR1 PRHDT and CDR2 FYEKMQ (reference sequence). The length of the CDR3 is 14 residues. CDR3 sequence: CASSLQDTPTEAFF. In DNA form, the CDR3 reads TGTGCCAGCAGCTTACAGGACACCCCCACTGAAGCTTTCTTT.

The V and J genes are TRBV2 and TRBJ1-5, with a possible D match to TRBD1 (5 bases). Trimming took 3 bases from V and 5 from J, leaving 14 bases between them. CDR3 length: 15 residues. Germline V lookup: CDR1 SNHLY, CDR2 FYNNEI. The chain's CDR3 is CASSDGTWGHQPQHF. Written as DNA, the CDR3 is TGTGCCAGCAGTGATGGGACTTGGGGCCATCAGCCCCAGCATTTT.

V usage is TRBV10-3 and J usage is TRBJ1-2; a possible D gene is TRBD1 (5 bases). The CDR3 has 12 amino acids. The germline V gene has CDR1 ENHRY and CDR2 SYGVKD. V was cut by 9 bases and J by 6 bases, with 14 bases left in between. CDR3 loop: CAITTGINGYTF. CDR3 DNA sequence: TGTGCCATAACAACAGGTATTAATGGCTACACCTTC.

CDR3: CATHRGLRNTEAFF. The CDR3 DNA reads TGTGCCACCCACAGGGGGCTCAGGAACACTGAAGCTTTCTTT. This chain connects TRBV6-5 to TRBJ1-1; 9 bases fit TRBD1. CDR1 and CDR2 from the germline V gene are MNHEY and SVGAGI. J lost 1 base, V lost 10 bases, and 7 bases had no gene match. This CDR3 region has 14 residues.

The rearrangement links TRBV18 to TRBJ1-1; 7 nucleotides line up with TRBD1. Germline V gene data show CDR1 as KGHSH and CDR2 as LQKENI. The CDR3 runs to 18 residues. V was clipped by 3 bases and J by 0 bases; unmatched bases: 13. The CDR3 DNA reads TGTGCCAGCTCACCCCACGAACTCAACAGGGGACTGAACACTGAAGCTTTCTTT. Translating it yields CASSPHELNRGLNTEAFF. Full variable domain (rest looked up from reference TRBV18 and TRBJ1-1): NAGVMQNPRHLVRRRGQEARLRCSPMKGHSHVYWYRQLPEEGLKFMVYLQKENIIDESGMPKERFSAEFPKEGPSILRIQQVVRGDSAAYFCASSPHELNRGLNTEAFFGQGTRLTVV.

This clone showed up just once. This rearrangement joins TRBV28 to TRBJ2-2; no firm D call. Germline CDR1 MDHEN, CDR2 SYDVKM. Trimming removed 6 bases from V and 4 bases from J, with 15 bases in between. The CDR3 runs to 15 residues. CDR3 DNA sequence: TGTGCCAGCAGCTCCACCTTCATAGCCACCGGGGAGCTGTTTTTT. Its translation is CASSSTFIATGELFF.

This clone was picked up one time. This chain connects TRBV10-2 to TRBJ1-1; TRBD1 matches at 7 bases. The CDR3 has 14 residues. Germline V gene lookup returns CDR1 WSHSY and CDR2 SAAADI. The ends lost 6 bases at V and 2 bases at J; junction bases unmatched: 6. CDR3 residues: CASRLWDRNTEAFF. The CDR3 region has the DNA TGCGCCAGCAGACTATGGGACAGAAACACTGAAGCTTTCTTT.

The rearrangement joins TRBV7-9 to TRBJ1-3; 7 bases agree with TRBD1. The germline CDR1 and CDR2 sequences are SEHNR and FQNEAQ (reference sequence). CDR3 size: 17 residues. Trimming removed 6 bases from V and 0 bases from J; junction bases left unmatched: 11. CDR3 bases: TGTGCCAGCAGTCCACCCGACAGGGACGTCTCTGGAAACACCATATATTTT. It codes for CASSPPDRDVSGNTIYF. Looking up the rest from reference TRBV7-9 and TRBJ1-3 gives the full variable domain: DTGVSQNPRHKITKRGQNVTFRCDPISEHNRLYWYRQTLGQGPEFLTYFQNEAQLEKSRLLSDRFSAERPKGSFSTLEIQRTEQGDSAMYLCASSPPDRDVSGNTIYFGEGSWLTVV.

This clone was found a few times. This chain joins TRBV2 and TRBJ1-2, with TRBD1 matching over 9 bases. V shed 7 bases and J 2 bases; nucleotides not matched to a gene: 5. The germline gives CDR1 SNHLY, CDR2 FYNNEI. The CDR3 runs 14 residues. This chain's CDR3 is CASKGQGLNYGYTF. CDR3 nucleotides: TGTGCCAGCAAGGGACAGGGTTTGAACTATGGCTACACCTTC.

The V call is TRBV19, the J call TRBJ2-5; 7 positions match TRBD1. The V gene end was trimmed by 3 bases and the J gene end by 4 bases; junction bases not matched to a gene: 2. Germline assignment: CDR1 LNHDA and CDR2 SQIVND (reference sequence). There are 13 residues in the CDR3. CDR3 DNA sequence: TGTGCCAGTAGTATTAACAGGGGAGAGACCCAGTACTTC. This translates into CASSINRGETQYF.

This chain uses TRBV4-2 with TRBJ1-4; 9 bases are a match to TRBD1. Germline V gives CDR1 LGHNA, CDR2 YNFKEQ. The CDR3 covers 19 residues. The V gene end was trimmed by 1 base and the J gene end by 0 bases; junction bases not matched to a gene: 9. The CDR3: CASSQVGGQGLATNEKLFF. DNA for the CDR3: TGTGCCAGCAGCCAAGTAGGTGGACAGGGGCTTGCAACTAATGAAAAACTGTTTTTT.

V and J are TRBV10-1 and TRBJ2-7; TRBD2 might be the D (5 bases). V shed 6 bases and J shed 2 bases, with 14 bases lying between them. Germline CDR1 reads WNHNN; CDR2 reads SYGVQD (reference sequence). This CDR3 has 14 amino acids. The CDR3 region has the DNA TGCGCCAGCAGGACACTAGGAAGAGCCTACGAGCAGTACTTC. Encoded protein: CASRTLGRAYEQYF.

The chain combines TRBV27 with TRBJ1-5, with 8 positions matching TRBD1. The V and J ends lost 4 bases and 6 bases, in that order; junction bases with no gene match: 8. Germline V lookup: CDR1 MNHEY, CDR2 SMNVEV (reference sequence). The CDR3 spans 15 residues. The CDR3 loop reads CASSSGTGGAQPQHF. The CDR3 bases are TGTGCCAGCAGTTCCGGGACAGGAGGTGCTCAGCCCCAGCATTTT.

The gene calls are TRBV30 and TRBJ1-2; tentative D call: TRBD1 (5 bases). Per the germline V gene, CDR1 is GTSNPN and CDR2 is SVGIG (reference sequence). V was clipped by 5 bases and J by 3 bases, with 7 bases between them. There are 11 residues in the CDR3. The CDR3 DNA is TGTGCCTGGGGCAGGGACTATGGCTACACCTTC. Translation gives CAWGRDYGYTF.

J is TRBJ1-2 and V is TRBV4-3, with D unresolved. The germline gives CDR1 LGHNA, CDR2 YSLEER. V lost 1 base, J lost 4 bases, and 10 bases lay in between. The CDR3 covers 14 residues. DNA of the CDR3: TGCGCCAGCAGCCAAGCCCTGGGCGTCTATGGCTACACCTTC. This gives the protein CASSQALGVYGYTF.

The chain links TRBV10-1 to TRBJ2-7, with a tentative D call TRBD2 (5 bases). The V end was cut by 8 bases, the J end by 6 bases, with 14 bases between. This CDR3 is 12 amino acids long. Per the germline V gene, CDR1 is WNHNN and CDR2 is SYGVQD (reference sequence). DNA of the CDR3: TGCGCCAGCCAGGCGGGTGGTGGCGAGCAGTACTTC. Translated, it gives CASQAGGGEQYF.

There are a few counts of this clone. This chain connects TRBV27 to TRBJ1-1; the D is unclear. Looked up from germline, CDR1 is MNHEY and CDR2 is SMNVEV (reference sequence). The CDR3 length is 15 residues. V was clipped by 4 bases and J by 4 bases, with 16 bases between them. Here the CDR3 reads CASSYLGRETTEAFF. DNA of the CDR3: TGTGCCAGCAGTTATCTTGGAAGGGAGACCACTGAAGCTTTCTTT.

The DNA of the CDR3 is TGCGCCAGCAGCTTGAGACACAGGGCCTATGGCTACACCTTC. Translating it yields CASSLRHRAYGYTF. This chain uses TRBV5-1 with TRBJ1-2, with a weak D call TRBD1 (6 bases). The germline V gene encodes CDR1 SGHRS and CDR2 YFSETQ. Trimming cost V 1 base and J 4 bases, with 11 bases left between them. The CDR3 totals 14 residues.

The rearrangement joins TRBV13 to TRBJ1-2; TRBD1 matches at 7 bases. The length of the CDR3 is 15 residues. Germline V gene lookup returns CDR1 PRHDT and CDR2 FYEKMQ (reference sequence). J gave up 0 bases and V 5 bases, and 6 bases lay outside the gene matches. Written as DNA, the CDR3 is TGTGCCAGCAGCCTGGGACAGCGAGCTAACTATGGCTACACCTTC. It translates to CASSLGQRANYGYTF.

This clone has only a few counts. The chain is built from TRBV19 and TRBJ1-5; 8 nucleotides match TRBD1. CDR1 and CDR2 (germline): LNHDA, SQIVND (reference sequence). The V and J ends lost 4 bases and 2 bases, in that order; junction bases with no gene match: 1. There are 14 residues in the CDR3. CDR3 nucleotide sequence: TGTGCCAGTAGTAAGGGACAGGGCAATCAGCCCCAGCATTTT. It codes for CASSKGQGNQPQHF.

The rearrangement joins TRBV2 to TRBJ1-1; 8 nucleotides match TRBD1. V trimming: 5 bases; J trimming: 10 bases; junction bases outside the gene matches: 6. The CDR3 extends over 12 amino acids. Germline V gene lookup returns CDR1 SNHLY and CDR2 FYNNEI. Here the CDR3 reads CASSMDRVRAFF. CDR3 nucleotide sequence: TGTGCCAGCAGTATGGACAGGGTACGAGCTTTCTTT.

The V call is TRBV5-1, the J call TRBJ1-2; D perhaps matches TRBD1 (5 bases). CDR3 length: 14 residues. In germline, CDR1 is SGHRS, CDR2 YFSETQ. V lost 0 bases and J lost 8, with 14 bases in between. CDR3 DNA: TGCGCCAGCAGCTTGGAAGGTTGGGGCACCGGCTACACCTTC. Translation: CASSLEGWGTGYTF.

The rearrangement joins TRBV30 to TRBJ2-1; 11 positions agree with TRBD2. The trim removed 4 bases at V and 0 bases at J, leaving 17 bases unmatched. Germline lookup yields CDR1 GTSNPN and CDR2 SVGIG (reference sequence). CDR3 length equals 20 residues. The CDR3 loop is CAWNSLRTSGRGSSYNEQFF. CDR3 nucleotide sequence: TGTGCCTGGAATTCTCTGAGGACTAGCGGGCGGGGGAGCTCCTACAATGAGCAGTTCTTC.

The gene calls are TRBV7-9 and TRBJ2-7; weak D call: TRBD1 (5 bases). The CDR3 has 14 residues. The germline V gene encodes CDR1 SEHNR and CDR2 FQNEAQ (reference sequence). With 5 bases removed from V and 6 bases from J, the gap between germline ends came to 17 bases. The CDR3 protein is CASSPWQGLIEQYF. The CDR3 DNA sequence: TGTGCCAGCAGCCCCTGGCAGGGTTTGATCGAGCAGTACTTC.